This T cell receptor beta chain originates from a study of blood T cell repertoires in COVID-19. Background on the study: Acute and convalescent COVID-19 specimens originated in the United States, Italy and Spain.

As concerns this clone: Other DNA sequences of this sample code for an identical CDR3.

Exposed study participants had met a COVID-19 case within 2 weeks before entry. The authors' processing: For nucleated cells, counts were estimated from reference gene primer amplification. The table came from immunoSEQ multiplex PCR; TCRdb's copy has only in-frame clones and leaves some out. The V and J calls and the clone size are those of that table, but D and trimming were determined from the DNA. The sample includes some 320,000 clones, approximately 89% of them seen just once. This TCR was sampled from a woman between 50 and 59 years old who had been exposed to COVID-19. The sample consisted of PBMCs or T cells enriched from blood (not recorded which).

The CDR3 DNA sequence: TGCGCCAGCAGCCTAGGACAGGGGGCGTACAATGAGCAGTTCTTC. This sequence encodes CASSLGQGAYNEQFF. This chain connects TRBV5-1 to TRBJ2-1; the match to TRBD1 covers 11 bases. Germline CDR1 is SGHRS and CDR2 is YFSETQ. The CDR3 runs 15 residues. V lost 4 bases to trimming and J lost 4 bases; unmatched junction nucleotides: 4. The variable domain in full, completed from reference TRBV5-1 and TRBJ2-1, reads KAGVTQTPRYLIKTRGQQVTLSCSPISGHRSVSWYQQTPGQGLQFLFEYFSETQRNKGNFPGRFSGRQFSNSRSEMNVSTLELGDSALYLCASSLGQGAYNEQFFGPGTRLTVL.